The 15 T cell receptor beta chains reported below all come from one sample, sequenced in a study of blood T cell repertoires in COVID-19. Clones were read by immunoSEQ multiplex PCR, and TCRdb kept only the in-frame ones, dropping some. The table has fewer than 250,000 clones, about 80% seen once; the top ten hold less than 7%. The sequencing input was peripheral blood. The origin of the receptors is a man aged 55 to 70 with acute or convalescent COVID-19.

This clone has only a few counts. This chain connects TRBV11-2 to TRBJ1-1; D is ambiguous. This CDR3 comprises 13 residues. The ends were cut back, 5 bases at V and 1 base at J, with 8 bases in the middle. CDR1 and CDR2 (germline): SGHAT, FQNNGV. The CDR3 spells CASSPLWNTEAFF. Written as DNA, the CDR3 is TGTGCCAGCAGCCCGCTATGGAACACTGAAGCTTTCTTT.

The chain joins TRBV7-2 to TRBJ1-5; no clear D. Trimming removed 5 bases from V and 3 bases from J, with 8 bases in between. The CDR3 runs to 13 residues. The germline V gene encodes CDR1 SGHTA and CDR2 FQGNSA. The chain's CDR3 is CASSRSLNQPQHF. DNA for the CDR3: TGTGCCAGCAGCCGTAGCCTCAATCAGCCCCAGCATTTT.

This clone was detected only a few times. This sequence joins TRBV7-9 and TRBJ1-5; unclear D gene. This CDR3 spans 12 amino acids. V gave up 5 bases and J gave up 7 bases, with 9 bases separating them. Germline V gene sequence: CDR1 SEHNR, CDR2 FQNEAQ (reference sequence). CDR3 region: CASSREEQPQHF. CDR3 nucleotides: TGTGCCAGCAGCCGAGAAGAGCAGCCCCAGCATTTT.

The chain is built from TRBV2 and TRBJ2-7; 7 bases fit TRBD1. V was pared by 6 bases and J by 2 bases, with 10 bases of the junction left unmatched. The CDR3 sequence is 15 residues long. Germline values: CDR1 SNHLY, CDR2 FYNNEI. Here the CDR3 reads CASSYRTGQAYEQYF. The CDR3 DNA reads TGTGCCAGCAGCTATAGAACCGGACAGGCCTACGAGCAGTACTTC.

In its sample, this clone was seen a few times. The chain combines TRBV3-1 (or the pseudogene TRBV3-2) with TRBJ1-4; 7 nucleotides line up with TRBD1. Trimming took 3 bases from V and 7 from J; bases not matched to a gene: 8. Germline CDR1 and CDR2: LGHDT and YNNKEL (reference sequence). The CDR3 is 15 residues long. The CDR3 loop reads CASSHRQGLSEKLFF. The DNA for the CDR3 is TGTGCCAGCAGCCACCGACAGGGACTGAGTGAAAAACTGTTTTTT.

The chain uses TRBV21-1 and TRBJ1-1; TRBD1 is the table's D call, not checked against the DNA. TRBV21-1 is recorded as a pseudogene. This CDR3 is built from 14 residues. As DNA, the CDR3 is TGTGCCGTCATACTGGACAGGGGAGGGACTGAAGCTTTCTTT. This codes for CAVILDRGGTEAFF.

The CDR3 spells CASSLGDRTLTGELFF. In DNA form, the CDR3 reads TGTGCCAGCAGCTTAGGGGACAGGACCCTCACCGGGGAGCTGTTTTTT. The rearrangement links TRBV7-9 to TRBJ2-2; 8 bases align to TRBD1. Trimming cost V 1 base and J 4 bases; bases outside gene matches: 5. The CDR3 consists of 16 residues. Per germline, CDR1 SEHNR and CDR2 FQNEAQ (reference sequence).

The chain couples TRBV7-9 to TRBJ2-5; D gene ambiguous. The CDR3 has 17 residues. Germline loops: CDR1 SEHNR, CDR2 FQNEAQ (reference sequence). V was cut by 1 base and J by 2 bases, with 17 bases left in between. CDR3 sequence: CASSLGIDPTPQETQYF. The CDR3 coding sequence is TGTGCCAGCAGCTTAGGTATAGATCCAACCCCTCAAGAGACCCAGTACTTC.

The CDR3 nucleotides are TGCGCCAGCTCGGACAGGGACCCAAGTACTAGGTTCTTC. Its protein product is CASSDRDPSTRFF. The chain recombines TRBV4-1 with TRBJ2-1; 8 bases are a match to TRBD1. CDR1 is MGHRA and CDR2 is YSYEKL in the germline V gene. V lost 8 bases and J lost 15; bases outside the gene matches: 15. The CDR3 consists of 13 residues.

The rearrangement joins TRBV15 to TRBJ1-6; no firm D call. Germline V lookup: CDR1 LNHNV, CDR2 YYDKDF (reference sequence). The CDR3 runs to 12 residues. Trimming left V 1 base short and J 13 bases short, with 8 bases between. CDR3 sequence (DNA): TGTGCCACCAGCAGAGTGGAGTCGCCCCTCCACTTT. Translating gives CATSRVESPLHF.

The chain links TRBV6-5 to TRBJ2-7; tentatively, D is TRBD1 (5 bases). The CDR3 sequence is 13 residues long. Per the germline V gene, CDR1 is MNHEY and CDR2 is SVGAGI. The germline V and J ends were trimmed by 1 base and 6 bases, with 10 bases remaining between them. The CDR3 sequence is CASSYYQGGEQYF. Here the CDR3 DNA reads TGTGCCAGCAGTTACTACCAGGGTGGCGAGCAGTACTTC.

The chain uses TRBV4-3 and TRBJ1-1; D ambiguous. Trimming shortened V by 0 bases and J by 1 base, and 6 bases separated the two germline ends. Germline loops: CDR1 LGHNA, CDR2 YSLEER. The CDR3 sequence is 14 residues long. The CDR3 DNA reads as TGCGCCAGCAGCCAAGATTTATGGAACACTGAAGCTTTCTTT. Its translation is CASSQDLWNTEAFF.

V usage is TRBV7-2 and J usage is TRBJ2-4; D might be TRBD2 (6 bases). The CDR3 runs to 14 residues. CDR1 and CDR2 (germline): SGHTA, FQGNSA. V lost 7 bases and J lost 2, with 12 bases in between. The DNA of the CDR3 is TGTGCCAGCATAGCGGTGGTGACCAAAAACATTCAGTACTTC. This sequence encodes CASIAVVTKNIQYF.

In this sample, this clone turned up a few times. The chain combines TRBV5-1 with TRBJ1-5, with 10 bases lining up with TRBD1. Germline trimming cut 0 bases from V and 2 bases from J; bases unmatched to any gene: 14. The CDR3 sequence is 20 residues long. CDR1 is SGHRS and CDR2 is YFSETQ in the germline V gene. CDR3 protein: CASSLDWDRGYRGGNQPQHF. CDR3 nucleotide sequence: TGCGCCAGCAGCTTGGATTGGGACAGGGGCTACCGAGGGGGCAATCAGCCCCAGCATTTT.

The chain uses TRBV10-1 and TRBJ2-1; 8 nucleotides match TRBD2. The junction had 4 bases not matched to a gene; V was cut back by 0 bases and J by 12 bases. The CDR3 sequence is 13 residues long. Germline V gene sequence: CDR1 WNHNN, CDR2 SYGVQD (reference sequence). The CDR3 sequence: CASSESSGMVQFF. CDR3 DNA: TGCGCCAGCAGTGAGTCTAGCGGGATGGTGCAGTTCTTC.